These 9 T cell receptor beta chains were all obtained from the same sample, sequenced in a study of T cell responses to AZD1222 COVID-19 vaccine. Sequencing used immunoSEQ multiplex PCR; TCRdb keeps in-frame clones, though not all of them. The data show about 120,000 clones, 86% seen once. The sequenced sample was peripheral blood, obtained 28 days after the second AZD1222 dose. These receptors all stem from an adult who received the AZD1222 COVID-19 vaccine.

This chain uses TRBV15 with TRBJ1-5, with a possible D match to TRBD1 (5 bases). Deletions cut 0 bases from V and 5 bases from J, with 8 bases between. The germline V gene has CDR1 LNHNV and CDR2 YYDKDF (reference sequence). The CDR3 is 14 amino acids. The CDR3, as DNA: TGTGCCACCAGCAGAGACCGGGGGTATCAGCCCCAGCATTTT. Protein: CATSRDRGYQPQHF.

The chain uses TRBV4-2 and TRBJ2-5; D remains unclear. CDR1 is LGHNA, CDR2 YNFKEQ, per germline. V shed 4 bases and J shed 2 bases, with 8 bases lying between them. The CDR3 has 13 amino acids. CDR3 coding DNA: TGTGCCAGCAGCCTCAACCCTCAAGAGACCCAGTACTTC. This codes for CASSLNPQETQYF.

CDR3 sequence (DNA): TGTGCCAGCAGTGGTACCTGGGGGGAGACCCAGTACTTC. As protein: CASSGTWGETQYF. This rearrangement joins TRBV12-3 or TRBV12-4 to TRBJ2-5; D tentatively reads TRBD1 or TRBD2 (5 bases each). The ends were cut back, 5 bases at V and 5 bases at J, with 12 bases in the middle. The CDR3 runs to 13 residues.

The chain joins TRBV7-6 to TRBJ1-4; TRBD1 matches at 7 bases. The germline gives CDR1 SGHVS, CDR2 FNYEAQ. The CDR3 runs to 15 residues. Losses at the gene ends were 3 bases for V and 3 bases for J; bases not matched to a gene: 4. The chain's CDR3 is CASSLAGQANEKLFF. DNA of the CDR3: TGTGCCAGCAGCTTGGCCGGACAGGCTAATGAAAAACTGTTTTTT.

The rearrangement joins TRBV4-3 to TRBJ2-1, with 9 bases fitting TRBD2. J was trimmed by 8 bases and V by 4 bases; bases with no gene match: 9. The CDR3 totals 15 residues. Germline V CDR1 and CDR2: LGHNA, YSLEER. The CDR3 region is CASSPTSGGTYEQFF. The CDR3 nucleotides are TGCGCCAGCAGCCCGACGAGCGGGGGGACGTATGAGCAGTTCTTC.

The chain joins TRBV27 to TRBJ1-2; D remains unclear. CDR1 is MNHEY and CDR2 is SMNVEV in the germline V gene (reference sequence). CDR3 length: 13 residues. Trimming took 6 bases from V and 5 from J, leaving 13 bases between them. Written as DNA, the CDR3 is TGTGCCAGCAGGGGAGGACCGTTTTATGGCTACACCTTC. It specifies CASRGGPFYGYTF.

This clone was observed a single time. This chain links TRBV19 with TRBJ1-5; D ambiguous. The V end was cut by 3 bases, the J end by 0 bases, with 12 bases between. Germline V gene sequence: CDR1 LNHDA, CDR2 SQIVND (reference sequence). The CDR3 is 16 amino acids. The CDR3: CASSMMAGNSNQPQHF. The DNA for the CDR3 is TGTGCCAGTAGTATGATGGCAGGCAATAGCAATCAGCCCCAGCATTTT.

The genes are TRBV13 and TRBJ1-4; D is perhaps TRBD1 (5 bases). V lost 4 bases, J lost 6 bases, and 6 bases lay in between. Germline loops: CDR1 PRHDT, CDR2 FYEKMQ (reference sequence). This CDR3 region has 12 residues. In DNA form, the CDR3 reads TGTGCCAGCAGCTCGGGGGATGAAAAACTGTTTTTT. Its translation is CASSSGDEKLFF.

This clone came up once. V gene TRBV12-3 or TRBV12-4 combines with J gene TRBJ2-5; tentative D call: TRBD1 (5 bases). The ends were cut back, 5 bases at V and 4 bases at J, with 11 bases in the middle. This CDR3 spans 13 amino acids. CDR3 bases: TGTGCCAGCAGTAAAGGGGTGGCAGAGACCCAGTACTTC. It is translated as CASSKGVAETQYF.